The T cell receptor beta chain under discussion was sequenced for a study of blood T cell repertoires in COVID-19. Across the whole study: COVID-19 samples collected from the United States, Italy and Spain covered acute and convalescent phases. T cells, B-cell-depleted T cells, or PBMCs provided the cDNA or gDNA that served as material.

The length of the CDR3 is 17 residues. V lost 3 bases to trimming and J lost 0 bases, with 16 bases between them. CDR1 LGHNA and CDR2 YNFKEQ come from the germline V gene. In the authors' workflow: Reference gene primer amplification in the assay estimated nucleated cell counts. The data were produced by immunoSEQ multiplex PCR, yet TCRdb's version contains in-frame clones alone and is incomplete. The DNA was the basis for D and trimming; V, J and clone size are from that table. The sample holds 230,000 or so clones, approximately 81% seen once. This receptor was identified in a man aged 25-40 years with active or convalescent COVID-19. Specimen: peripheral blood. The chain is built from TRBV4-2 and TRBJ2-3; TRBD2 might be the D (6 bases). CDR3 sequence reads: CASSHARSGSSTDTQYF. The CDR3 DNA follows: TGTGCCAGCAGCCACGCTCGTAGCGGATCTAGCACAGATACGCAGTATTTT.